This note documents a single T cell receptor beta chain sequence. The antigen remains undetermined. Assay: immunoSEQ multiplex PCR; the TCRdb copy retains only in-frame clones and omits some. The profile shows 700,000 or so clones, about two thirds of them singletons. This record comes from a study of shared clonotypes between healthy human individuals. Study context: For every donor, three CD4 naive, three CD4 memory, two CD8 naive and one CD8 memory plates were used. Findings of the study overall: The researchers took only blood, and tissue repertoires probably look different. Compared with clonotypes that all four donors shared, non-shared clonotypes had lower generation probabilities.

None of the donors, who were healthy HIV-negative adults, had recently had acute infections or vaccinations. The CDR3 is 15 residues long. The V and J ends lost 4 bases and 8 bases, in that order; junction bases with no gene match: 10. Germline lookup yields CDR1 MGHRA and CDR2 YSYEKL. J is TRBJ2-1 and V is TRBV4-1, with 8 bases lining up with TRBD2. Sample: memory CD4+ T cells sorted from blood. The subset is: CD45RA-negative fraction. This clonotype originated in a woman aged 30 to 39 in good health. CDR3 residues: CASSPFGLAGDEQFF. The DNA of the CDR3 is TGCGCCAGCAGCCCCTTCGGACTAGCCGGGGATGAGCAGTTCTTC.